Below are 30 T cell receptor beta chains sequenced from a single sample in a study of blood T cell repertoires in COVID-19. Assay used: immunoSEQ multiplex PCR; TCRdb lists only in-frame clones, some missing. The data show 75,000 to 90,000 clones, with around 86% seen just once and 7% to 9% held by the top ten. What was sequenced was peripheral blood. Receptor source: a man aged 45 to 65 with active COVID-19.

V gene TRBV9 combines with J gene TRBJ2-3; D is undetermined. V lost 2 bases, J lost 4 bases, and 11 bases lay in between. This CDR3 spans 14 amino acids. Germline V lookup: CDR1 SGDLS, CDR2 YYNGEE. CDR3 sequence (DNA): TGTGCCAGCAGCGTCCAGGAATTGTCAGATACGCAGTATTTT. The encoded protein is CASSVQELSDTQYF.

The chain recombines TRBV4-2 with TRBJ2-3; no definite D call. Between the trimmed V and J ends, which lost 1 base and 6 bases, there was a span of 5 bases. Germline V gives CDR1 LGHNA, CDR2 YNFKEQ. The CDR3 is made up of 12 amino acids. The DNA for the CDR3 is TGTGCCAGCAGCCAAGTTTCGGATACGCAGTATTTT. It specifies CASSQVSDTQYF.

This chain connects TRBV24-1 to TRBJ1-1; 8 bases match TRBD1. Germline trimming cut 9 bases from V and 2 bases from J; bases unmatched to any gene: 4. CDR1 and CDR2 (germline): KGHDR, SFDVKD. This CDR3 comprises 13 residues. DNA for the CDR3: TGTGCCACCGCCGGGACAGGAAACACTGAAGCTTTCTTT. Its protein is CATAGTGNTEAFF.

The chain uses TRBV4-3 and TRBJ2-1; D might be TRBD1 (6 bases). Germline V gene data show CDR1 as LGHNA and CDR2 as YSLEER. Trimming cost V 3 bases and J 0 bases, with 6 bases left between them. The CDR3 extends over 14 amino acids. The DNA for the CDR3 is TGCGCCAGCAGCCACAGGGGCTCCTACAATGAGCAGTTCTTC. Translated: CASSHRGSYNEQFF.

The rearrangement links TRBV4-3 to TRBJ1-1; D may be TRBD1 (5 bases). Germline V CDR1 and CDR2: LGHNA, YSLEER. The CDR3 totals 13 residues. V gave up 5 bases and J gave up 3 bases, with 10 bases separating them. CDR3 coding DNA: TGCGCCAGCAGCTACCGGGGGGACACTGAAGCTTTCTTT. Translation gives CASSYRGDTEAFF.

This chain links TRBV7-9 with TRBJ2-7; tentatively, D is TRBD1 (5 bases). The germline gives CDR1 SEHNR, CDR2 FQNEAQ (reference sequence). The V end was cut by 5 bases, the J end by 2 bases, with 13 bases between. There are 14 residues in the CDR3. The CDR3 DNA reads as TGTGCCAGCAGCCATCGACAGATGGCCTACGAGCAGTACTTC. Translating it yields CASSHRQMAYEQYF.

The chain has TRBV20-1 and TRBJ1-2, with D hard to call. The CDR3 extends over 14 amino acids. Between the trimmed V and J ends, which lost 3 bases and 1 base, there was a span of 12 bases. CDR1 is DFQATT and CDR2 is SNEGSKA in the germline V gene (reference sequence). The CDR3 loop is CSASKGDINYGYTF. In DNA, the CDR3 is TGCAGTGCTAGTAAAGGTGACATTAACTATGGCTACACCTTC.

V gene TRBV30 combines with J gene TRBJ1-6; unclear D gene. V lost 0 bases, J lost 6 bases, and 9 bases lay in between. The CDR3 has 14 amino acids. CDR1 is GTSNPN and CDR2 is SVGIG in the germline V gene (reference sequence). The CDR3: CAWSVLGSNSPLHF. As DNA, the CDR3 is TGTGCCTGGAGTGTTTTGGGGAGTAATTCACCCCTCCACTTT. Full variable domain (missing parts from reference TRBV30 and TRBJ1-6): SQTIHQWPATLVQPVGSPLSLECTVEGTSNPNLYWYRQAAGRGLQLLFYSVGIGQISSEVPQNLSASRPQDRQFILSSKKLLLSDSGFYLCAWSVLGSNSPLHFGNGTRLTVT.

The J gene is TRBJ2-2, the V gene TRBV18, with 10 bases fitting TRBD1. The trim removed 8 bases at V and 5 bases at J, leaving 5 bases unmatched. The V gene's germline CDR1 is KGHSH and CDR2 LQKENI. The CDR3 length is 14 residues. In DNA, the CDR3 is TGTGCCAGCACTGGGACAGGGGAGACCGGGGAGCTGTTTTTT. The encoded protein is CASTGTGETGELFF.

Here the CDR3 reads CASSLAGSTDTQYF. CDR3 DNA sequence: TGTGCCAGCAGCTTAGCAGGGAGCACAGATACGCAGTATTTT. This rearrangement joins TRBV7-3 to TRBJ2-3; perhaps TRBD1 as D (5 bases). The CDR3 sequence is 14 residues long. V was clipped by 2 bases and J by 0 bases, with 6 bases between them. CDR1 is SGHTA, CDR2 FQGTGA, per germline.

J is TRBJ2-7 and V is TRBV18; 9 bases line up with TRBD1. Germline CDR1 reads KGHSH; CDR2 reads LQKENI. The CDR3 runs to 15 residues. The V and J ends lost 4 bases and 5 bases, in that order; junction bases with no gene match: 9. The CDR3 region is CASSRPGQGLHEQYF. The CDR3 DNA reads TGTGCCAGCTCACGGCCGGGACAGGGACTACACGAGCAGTACTTC.

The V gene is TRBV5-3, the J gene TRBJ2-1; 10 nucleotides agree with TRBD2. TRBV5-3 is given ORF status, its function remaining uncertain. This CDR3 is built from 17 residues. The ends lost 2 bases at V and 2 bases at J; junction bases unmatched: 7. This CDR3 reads CARSLSLAGVTYNEQFF. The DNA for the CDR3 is TGTGCCAGAAGCTTAAGTCTAGCGGGAGTAACCTACAATGAGCAGTTCTTC.

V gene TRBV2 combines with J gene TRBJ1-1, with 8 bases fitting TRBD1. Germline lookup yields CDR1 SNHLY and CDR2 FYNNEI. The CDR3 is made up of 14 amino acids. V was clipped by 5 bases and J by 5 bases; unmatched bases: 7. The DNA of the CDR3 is TGTGCCAGCAGTACGACAGGGGCGCGGACTGAAGCTTTCTTT. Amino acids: CASSTTGARTEAFF.

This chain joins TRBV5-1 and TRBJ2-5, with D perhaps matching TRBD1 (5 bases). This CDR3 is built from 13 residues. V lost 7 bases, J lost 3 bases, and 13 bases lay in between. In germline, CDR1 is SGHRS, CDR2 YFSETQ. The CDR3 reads CASQDEGEETQYF. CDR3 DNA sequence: TGCGCCAGCCAGGACGAAGGGGAAGAGACCCAGTACTTC.

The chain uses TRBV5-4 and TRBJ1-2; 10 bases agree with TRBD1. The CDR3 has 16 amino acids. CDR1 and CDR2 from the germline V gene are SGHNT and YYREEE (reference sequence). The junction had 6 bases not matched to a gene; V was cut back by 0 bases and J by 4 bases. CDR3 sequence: CASSLAGQGGFYGYTF. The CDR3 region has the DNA TGTGCCAGCAGCTTGGCTGGACAGGGGGGCTTCTATGGCTACACCTTC.

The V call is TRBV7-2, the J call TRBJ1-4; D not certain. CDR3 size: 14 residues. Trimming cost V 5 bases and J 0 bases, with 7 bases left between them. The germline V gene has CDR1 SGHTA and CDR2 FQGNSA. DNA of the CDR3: TGTGCCAGCAGCCCGGGTGCAACTAATGAAAAACTGTTTTTT. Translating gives CASSPGATNEKLFF.

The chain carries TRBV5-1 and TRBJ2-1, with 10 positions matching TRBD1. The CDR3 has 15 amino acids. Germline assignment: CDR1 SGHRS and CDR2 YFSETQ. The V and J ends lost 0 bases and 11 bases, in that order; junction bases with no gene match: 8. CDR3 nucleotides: TGCGCCAGCAGCTTGGAAGGGACAGGGGACGCAAAGCAGTTCTTC. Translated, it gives CASSLEGTGDAKQFF.

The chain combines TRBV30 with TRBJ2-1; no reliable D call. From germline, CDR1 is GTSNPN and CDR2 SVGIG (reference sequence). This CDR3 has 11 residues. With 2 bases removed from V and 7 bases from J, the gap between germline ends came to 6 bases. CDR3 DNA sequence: TGTGCCTGGAGTTTATTGAATGAGCAGTTCTTC. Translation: CAWSLLNEQFF.

CDR3 in amino acids: CASSGKWLAGGAELKFF. CDR3 coding DNA: TGTGCCAGCAGCGGGAAGTGGCTAGCGGGGGGTGCCGAGCTAAAATTCTTC. The chain links TRBV7-8 to TRBJ2-1; TRBD2 matches 11 bases. Germline-derived CDR1 and CDR2 are SGHVS and FQNEAQ. CDR3 length: 17 amino acids. J gave up 16 bases and V 5 bases, and 22 bases lay outside the gene matches.

The CDR3 bases are TGTGCCAGCACAAACAGGGGGGAAGCTTTCTTT. The encoded protein is CASTNRGEAFF. The V and J genes are TRBV11-2 and TRBJ1-1; 8 positions agree with TRBD1. V dropped 7 bases and J dropped 8; count of bases not matched to a gene: 3. CDR3 size: 11 residues. Germline values: CDR1 SGHAT, CDR2 FQNNGV. The whole variable domain, filled in from reference TRBV11-2 and TRBJ1-1, reads EAGVAQSPRYKIIEKRQSVAFWCNPISGHATLYWYQQILGQGPKLLIQFQNNGVVDDSQLPKDRFSAERLKGVDSTLKIQPAKLEDSAVYLCASTNRGEAFFGQGTRLTVV.

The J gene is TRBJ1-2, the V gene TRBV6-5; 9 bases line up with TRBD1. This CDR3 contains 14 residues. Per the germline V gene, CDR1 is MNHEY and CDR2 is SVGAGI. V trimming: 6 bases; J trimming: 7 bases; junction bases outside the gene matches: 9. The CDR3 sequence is CASSRGTGNSGYTF. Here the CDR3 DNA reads TGTGCCAGCAGCCGCGGGACAGGGAATAGTGGCTACACCTTC.

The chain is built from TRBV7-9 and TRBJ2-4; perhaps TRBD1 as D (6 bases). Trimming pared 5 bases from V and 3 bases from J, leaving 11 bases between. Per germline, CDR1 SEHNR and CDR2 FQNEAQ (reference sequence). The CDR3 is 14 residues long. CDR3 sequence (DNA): TGTGCCAGCAGCCTCAGGGGAGTCAAAAACATTCAGTACTTC. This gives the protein CASSLRGVKNIQYF.

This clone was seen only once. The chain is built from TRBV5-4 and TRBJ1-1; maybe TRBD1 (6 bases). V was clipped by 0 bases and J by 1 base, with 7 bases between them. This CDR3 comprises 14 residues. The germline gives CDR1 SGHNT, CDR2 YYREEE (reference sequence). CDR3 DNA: TGTGCCAGCAGCTTGGCCAGGGGGAACACTGAAGCTTTCTTT. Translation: CASSLARGNTEAFF. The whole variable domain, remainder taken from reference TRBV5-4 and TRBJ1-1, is ETGVTQSPTHLIKTRGQQVTLRCSSQSGHNTVSWYQQALGQGPQFIFQYYREEENGRGNFPPRFSGLQFPNYSSELNVNALELDDSALYLCASSLARGNTEAFFGQGTRLTVV.

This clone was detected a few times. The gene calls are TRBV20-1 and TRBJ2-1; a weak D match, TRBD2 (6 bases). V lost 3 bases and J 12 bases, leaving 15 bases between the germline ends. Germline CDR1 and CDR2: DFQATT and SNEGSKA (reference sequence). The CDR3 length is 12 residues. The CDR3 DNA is TGCAGTGCTAGTAAGATAGCGGCGCTGCAGTTCTTC. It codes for CSASKIAALQFF.

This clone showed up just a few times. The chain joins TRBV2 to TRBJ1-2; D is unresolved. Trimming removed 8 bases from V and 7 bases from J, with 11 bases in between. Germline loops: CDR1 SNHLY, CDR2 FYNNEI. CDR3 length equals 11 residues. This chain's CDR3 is CASRPSGGYTF. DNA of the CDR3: TGTGCCAGCCGGCCTTCGGGTGGCTACACCTTC.

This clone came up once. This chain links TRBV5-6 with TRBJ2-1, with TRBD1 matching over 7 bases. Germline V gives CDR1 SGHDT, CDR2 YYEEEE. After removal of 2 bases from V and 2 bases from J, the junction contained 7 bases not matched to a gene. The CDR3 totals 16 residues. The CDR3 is CASSFRQGSTYNEQFF. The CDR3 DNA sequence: TGTGCCAGCAGCTTTAGACAGGGAAGCACCTACAATGAGCAGTTCTTC.

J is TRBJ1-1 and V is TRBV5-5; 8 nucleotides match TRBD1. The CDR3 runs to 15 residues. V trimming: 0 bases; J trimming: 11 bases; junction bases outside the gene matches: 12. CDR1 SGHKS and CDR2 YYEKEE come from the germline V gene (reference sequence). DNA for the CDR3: TGTGCCAGCAGCTTGGCGTTTCAGGGGGCTGGGCGTGCTTTCTTT. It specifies CASSLAFQGAGRAFF.

CDR3 region: CASSQDLGDSGKAFF. The CDR3 DNA reads TGCGCCAGCAGCCAAGATTTGGGCGACAGTGGGAAAGCTTTCTTT. This chain connects TRBV4-3 to TRBJ1-1; tentatively, D is TRBD1 (5 bases). The CDR3 is 15 residues long. Germline V gene data show CDR1 as LGHNA and CDR2 as YSLEER. Trimming shortened V by 0 bases and J by 9 bases, and 17 bases separated the two germline ends.

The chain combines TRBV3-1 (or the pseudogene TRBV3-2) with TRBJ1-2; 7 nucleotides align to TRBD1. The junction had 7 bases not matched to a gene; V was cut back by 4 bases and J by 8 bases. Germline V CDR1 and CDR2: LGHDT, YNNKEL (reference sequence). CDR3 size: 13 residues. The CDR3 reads CASSRTGAQGYTF. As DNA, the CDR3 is TGTGCCAGCAGCCGCACAGGGGCGCAGGGCTACACCTTC.

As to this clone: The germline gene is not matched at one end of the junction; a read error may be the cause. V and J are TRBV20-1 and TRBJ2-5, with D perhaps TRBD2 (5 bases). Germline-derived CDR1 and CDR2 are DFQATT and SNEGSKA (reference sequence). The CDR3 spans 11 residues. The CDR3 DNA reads TGCAGTGTTAGAGGGAGAGAGACCCAGTACTTC. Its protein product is CSVRGRETQYF.